Presented here are 12 T cell receptor beta chains from one specimen sequenced in a study of human T cells and chemical hapten exposure. Time point defined: pre-sensitization, week 0. Treatment noted: therapeutic diphenylcyclopropenone sensitization with weekly scalp DPC. Each CDR3 protein gets one entry after TCRdb re-called the RACE reads with MiXCR. The sample includes over 300,000 distinct CDR3 sequences, roughly 5% of them seen just once. This material consisted of whole blood, taken in connection with sensitization to the hapten diphenylcyclopropenone (DPC). Receptor source: a woman in her forties or fifties with alopecia areata. Some clones in this sample may be carry-over from other donors' samples.

The chain joins TRBV9 to TRBJ1-5, with D tentatively TRBD1 (6 bases). V lost 4 bases and J 5 bases, leaving 13 bases between the germline ends. From germline, CDR1 is SGDLS and CDR2 YYNGEE. CDR3 length: 14 amino acids. The CDR3 is CASSRGGADQPQHF. In nucleotides, the CDR3 is TGTGCCAGCAGCCGAGGGGGAGCGGATCAGCCCCAGCATTTT.

This clonotype was observed at least ten times. The chain uses TRBV7-9 and TRBJ1-1, with a possible D match to TRBD1 (5 bases). CDR3 length: 13 amino acids. Trimming took 8 bases from V and 0 from J, leaving 10 bases between them. CDR1 and CDR2 (germline): SEHNR, FQNEAQ (reference sequence). The CDR3 loop is CASSGGVNTEAFF. As DNA, the CDR3 is TGTGCCAGCTCGGGAGGGGTGAACACTGAAGCTTTCTTT.

In this sample, this clonotype turned up many times. The rearrangement links TRBV30 to TRBJ1-2; D is possibly TRBD1 (5 bases). The length of the CDR3 is 16 residues. Per the germline V gene, CDR1 is GTSNPN and CDR2 is SVGIG (reference sequence). Trimming took 0 bases from V and 3 from J, leaving 17 bases between them. Written as DNA, the CDR3 is TGTGCCTGGAGTGTACATGGGACGGAAGAATACTATGGCTACACCTTC. This gives the protein CAWSVHGTEEYYGYTF.

Many counts were recorded for this clonotype. This chain connects TRBV3-1 to TRBJ1-1; D not resolved. CDR1 is LGHDT, CDR2 YNNKEL, per germline (reference sequence). CDR3 length: 16 amino acids. Trimming removed 0 bases from V and 5 bases from J, with 16 bases in between. The CDR3 here is CASSQDFGHSRTEAFF. The CDR3 region has the DNA TGTGCCAGCAGCCAAGATTTTGGTCATTCCCGAACTGAAGCTTTCTTT.

V gene TRBV2 combines with J gene TRBJ2-3; TRBD2 agrees at 9 bases. The junction had 14 bases not matched to a gene; V was cut back by 2 bases and J by 5 bases. The CDR3 loop spans 18 amino acids. The germline CDR1 and CDR2 sequences are SNHLY and FYNNEI. The DNA of the CDR3 is TGTGCCAGCAGTGAATTTGGTCTAGCGGGACGACCCAGAGATACGCAGTATTTT. It encodes CASSEFGLAGRPRDTQYF.

This clonotype showed up many times. The genes are TRBV6-2 or TRBV6-3 and TRBJ2-3; no clear D. In germline, CDR1 is MNHEY, CDR2 SVGEGT. The CDR3 consists of 13 residues. V was clipped by 7 bases and J by 3 bases, with 11 bases between them. CDR3 DNA: TGTGCCAGCACTCCCCGACTGACAGATACGCAGTATTTT. This gives the protein CASTPRLTDTQYF.

This clonotype was recorded at least ten times. The chain joins TRBV4-3 to TRBJ2-7, with D perhaps matching TRBD2 (5 bases). The CDR3 has 17 residues. V lost 0 bases and J 2 bases, leaving 17 bases between the germline ends. CDR1 LGHNA and CDR2 YSLEER come from the germline V gene. CDR3 coding DNA: TGCGCCAGCAGCCAAGACTTTCGGGAAGGGCCTACCTACGAGCAGTACTTC. Translated: CASSQDFREGPTYEQYF.

This clonotype was recorded a few times. This chain connects TRBV2 to TRBJ1-1; D is unresolved. CDR3 length: 14 amino acids. V was shortened by 1 base and J by 1 base, with 7 bases between the two germline ends. The V gene's germline CDR1 is SNHLY and CDR2 FYNNEI. CDR3 coding DNA: TGTGCCAGCAGTGAAGGTCAGTCGAACACTGAAGCTTTCTTT. Protein sequence: CASSEGQSNTEAFF.

This clonotype was seen ten or more times. The rearrangement uses TRBV29-1 and TRBJ1-1; D gene unclear. CDR1 and CDR2 from the germline V gene are SQVTM and ANQGSEA. The V end was cut by 4 bases, the J end by 5 bases, with 11 bases between. The CDR3 has 12 residues. The CDR3 coding sequence is TGCAGCGTTGTGGAGGGAAGGACTGAAGCTTTCTTT. Protein product: CSVVEGRTEAFF. The full variable domain, its missing parts supplied by reference TRBV29-1 and TRBJ1-1, is SAVISQKPSRDICQRGTSLTIQCQVDSQVTMMFWYRQQPGQSLTLIATANQGSEATYESGFVIDKFPISRPNLTFSTLTVSNMSPEDSSIYLCSVVEGRTEAFFGQGTRLTVV.

The genes are TRBV27 and TRBJ2-7, with TRBD1 identical over 7 bases. CDR3 length: 14 residues. Germline trimming cut 4 bases from V and 4 bases from J; bases unmatched to any gene: 7. Germline assignment: CDR1 MNHEY and CDR2 SMNVEV (reference sequence). CDR3 sequence: CASSSPGQKYEQYF. The CDR3 DNA is TGTGCCAGCAGTTCCCCGGGACAGAAGTACGAGCAGTACTTC.

This clonotype came up a few times. The chain combines TRBV11-1 with TRBJ1-1, with D hard to call. Germline loops: CDR1 SGHAT, CDR2 FQDESV (reference sequence). The CDR3 has 15 amino acids. V was shortened by 5 bases and J by 0 bases, with 13 bases between the two germline ends. CDR3 coding DNA: TGTGCCAGCAGCCGACTCGTGAATTTGAACACTGAAGCTTTCTTT. Translated: CASSRLVNLNTEAFF. Using reference TRBV11-1 and TRBJ1-1 for the parts outside the CDR3, the full variable domain is EAEVAQSPRYKITEKSQAVAFWCDPISGHATLYWYRQILGQGPELLVQFQDESVVDDSQLPKDRFSAERLKGVDSTLKIQPAELGDSAMYLCASSRLVNLNTEAFFGQGTRLTVV.

This clonotype occurred a few times. This rearrangement joins TRBV5-1 to TRBJ2-3; TRBD2 aligns across 9 bases. Germline V CDR1 and CDR2: SGHRS, YFSETQ. The CDR3 length is 17 residues. The V and J ends lost 5 bases and 3 bases, in that order; junction bases with no gene match: 13. CDR3 region: CASSRGLAGARTDTQYF. CDR3 coding DNA: TGCGCCAGCAGTCGAGGGTTAGCGGGGGCCCGGACAGATACGCAGTATTTT.